This T cell receptor (beta chain) emerged from a study of T cell responses to AZD1222 COVID-19 vaccine. Germline CDR1 is PRHDT and CDR2 is FYEKMQ (reference sequence). The CDR3 is 13 amino acids. V dropped 4 bases and J dropped 3 bases, with 9 bases sitting between them. Notes on the study in general: The study identified only a handful of AZD1222 recipients as seropositive at baseline. Spike-wide coverage was observed for vaccine-associated CD4 TCRs, with dominant responses at 160-218 and 743-854.

A word on this clone: Its antigen is undetermined.

Profiling relied on immunoSEQ multiplex PCR, and the TCRdb table lists in-frame clones only, not all of them. The table records more than 90,000 clones, approximately 90% of them present only once. The sequencing used peripheral blood, collected 28 days after the second AZD1222 dose. This receptor was obtained from an adult who received the AZD1222 COVID-19 vaccine. The chain links TRBV13 to TRBJ1-1; D is perhaps TRBD1 (5 bases). CDR3 loop: CASSYQGHTEAFF. As DNA, the CDR3 is TGTGCCAGCAGCTATCAGGGACACACTGAAGCTTTCTTT.